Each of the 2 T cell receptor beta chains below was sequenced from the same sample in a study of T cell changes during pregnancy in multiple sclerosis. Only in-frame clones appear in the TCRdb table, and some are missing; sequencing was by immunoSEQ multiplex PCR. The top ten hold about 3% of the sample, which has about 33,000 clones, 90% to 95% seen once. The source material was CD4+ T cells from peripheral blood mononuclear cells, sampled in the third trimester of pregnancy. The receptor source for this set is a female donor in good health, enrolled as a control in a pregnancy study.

This CDR3 is CASSRDFKIYGYTF. CDR3 in DNA: TGTGCCAGCAGTCGGGATTTTAAAATCTATGGCTACACCTTC. The V and J genes are TRBV28 and TRBJ1-2; D remains unclear. With 5 bases removed from V and 4 bases from J, the gap between germline ends came to 14 bases. Germline values: CDR1 MDHEN, CDR2 SYDVKM. The CDR3 has 14 amino acids.

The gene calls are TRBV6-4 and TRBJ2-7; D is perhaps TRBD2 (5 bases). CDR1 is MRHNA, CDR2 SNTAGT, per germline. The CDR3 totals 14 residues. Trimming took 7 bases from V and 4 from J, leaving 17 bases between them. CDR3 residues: CASMYGIGVYEQYF. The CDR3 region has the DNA TGTGCCAGCATGTACGGGATTGGGGTTTACGAGCAGTACTTC.